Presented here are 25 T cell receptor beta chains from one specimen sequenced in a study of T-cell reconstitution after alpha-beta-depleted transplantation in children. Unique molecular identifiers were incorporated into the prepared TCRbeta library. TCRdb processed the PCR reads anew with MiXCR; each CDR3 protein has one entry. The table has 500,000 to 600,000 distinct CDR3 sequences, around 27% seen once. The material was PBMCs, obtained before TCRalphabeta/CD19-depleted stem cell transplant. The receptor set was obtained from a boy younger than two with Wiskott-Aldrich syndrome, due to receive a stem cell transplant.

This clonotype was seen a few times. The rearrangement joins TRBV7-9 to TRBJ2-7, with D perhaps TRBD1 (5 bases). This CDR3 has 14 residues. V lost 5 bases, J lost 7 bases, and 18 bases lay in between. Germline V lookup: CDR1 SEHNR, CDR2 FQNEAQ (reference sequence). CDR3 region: CASSKRQSSWEQYF. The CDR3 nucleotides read TGTGCCAGCAGCAAAAGACAGTCCTCTTGGGAGCAGTACTTC. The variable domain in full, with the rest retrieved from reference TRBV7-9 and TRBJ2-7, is DTGVSQNPRHKITKRGQNVTFRCDPISEHNRLYWYRQTLGQGPEFLTYFQNEAQLEKSRLLSDRFSAERPKGSFSTLEIQRTEQGDSAMYLCASSKRQSSWEQYFGPGTRLTVT.

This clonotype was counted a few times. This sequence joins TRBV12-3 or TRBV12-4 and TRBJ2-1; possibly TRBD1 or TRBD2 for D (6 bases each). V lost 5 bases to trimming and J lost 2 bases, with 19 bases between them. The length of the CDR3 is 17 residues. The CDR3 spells CASSAWRRGLTYNEQFF. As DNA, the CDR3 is TGTGCCAGCAGTGCATGGCGACGGGGGCTCACCTACAATGAGCAGTTCTTC.

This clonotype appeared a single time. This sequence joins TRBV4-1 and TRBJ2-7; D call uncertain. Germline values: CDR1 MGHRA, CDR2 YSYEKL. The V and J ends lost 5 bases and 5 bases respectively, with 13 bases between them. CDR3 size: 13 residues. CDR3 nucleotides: TGCGCCAGCAGCGAATCCGGCAGCCACGAGCAGTACTTC. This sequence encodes CASSESGSHEQYF.

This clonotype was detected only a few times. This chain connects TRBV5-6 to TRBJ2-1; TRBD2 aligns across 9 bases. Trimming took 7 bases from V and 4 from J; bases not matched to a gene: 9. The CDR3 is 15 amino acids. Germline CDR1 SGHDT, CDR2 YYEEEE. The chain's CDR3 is CASGVAGAVYNEQFF. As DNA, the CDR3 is TGTGCCAGCGGGGTAGCGGGAGCCGTATACAATGAGCAGTTCTTC.

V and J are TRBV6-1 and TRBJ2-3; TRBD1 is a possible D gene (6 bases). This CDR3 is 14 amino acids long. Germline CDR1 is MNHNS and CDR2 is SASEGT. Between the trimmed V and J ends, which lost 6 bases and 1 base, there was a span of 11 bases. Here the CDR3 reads CASSPGHRTDTQYF. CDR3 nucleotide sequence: TGTGCCAGCAGCCCGGGACACCGCACAGATACGCAGTATTTT.

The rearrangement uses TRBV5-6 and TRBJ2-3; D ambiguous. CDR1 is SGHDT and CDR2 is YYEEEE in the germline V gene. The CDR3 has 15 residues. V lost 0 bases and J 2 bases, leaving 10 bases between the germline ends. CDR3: CASSLDISLTDTQYF. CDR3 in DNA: TGTGCCAGCAGCTTGGACATCAGCCTCACAGATACGCAGTATTTT.

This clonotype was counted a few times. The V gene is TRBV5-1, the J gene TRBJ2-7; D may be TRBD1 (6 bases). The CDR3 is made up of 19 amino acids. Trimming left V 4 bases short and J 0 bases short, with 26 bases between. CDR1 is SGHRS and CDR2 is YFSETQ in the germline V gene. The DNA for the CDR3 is TGCGCCAGCAGCGCGGACCCGTGGGGGCCGACTACCCGCTCCTACGAGCAGTACTTC. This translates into CASSADPWGPTTRSYEQYF.

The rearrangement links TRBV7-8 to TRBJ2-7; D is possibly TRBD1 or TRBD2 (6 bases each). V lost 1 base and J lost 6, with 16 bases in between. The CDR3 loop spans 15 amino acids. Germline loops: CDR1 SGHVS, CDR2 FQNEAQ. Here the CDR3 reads CASSLGGWGAVEQYF. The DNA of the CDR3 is TGTGCCAGCAGCTTAGGAGGGTGGGGGGCGGTCGAGCAGTACTTC.

The CDR3 region is CASSRQQGVPYEQYF. The CDR3 DNA reads as TGCGCCAGCAGCCGACAACAGGGTGTCCCCTACGAGCAGTACTTC. The rearrangement links TRBV5-1 to TRBJ2-7; possible D gene TRBD1, 6 bases. The CDR3 consists of 15 residues. Germline CDR1 SGHRS, CDR2 YFSETQ. V was pared by 4 bases and J by 2 bases, with 16 bases between.

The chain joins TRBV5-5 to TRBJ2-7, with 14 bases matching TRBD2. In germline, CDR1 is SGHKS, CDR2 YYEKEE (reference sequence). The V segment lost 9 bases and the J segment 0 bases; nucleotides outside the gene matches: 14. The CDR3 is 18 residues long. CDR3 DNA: TGTGCCACCATCTCGGGACTAGCGGGGGAAAAAAACTCCTACGAGCAGTACTTC. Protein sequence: CATISGLAGEKNSYEQYF.

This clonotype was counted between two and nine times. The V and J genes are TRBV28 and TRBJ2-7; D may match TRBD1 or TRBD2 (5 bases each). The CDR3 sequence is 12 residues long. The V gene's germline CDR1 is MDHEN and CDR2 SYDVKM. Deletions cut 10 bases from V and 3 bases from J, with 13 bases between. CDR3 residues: CATTGASYEQYF. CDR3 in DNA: TGTGCCACCACCGGGGCCAGCTACGAGCAGTACTTC.

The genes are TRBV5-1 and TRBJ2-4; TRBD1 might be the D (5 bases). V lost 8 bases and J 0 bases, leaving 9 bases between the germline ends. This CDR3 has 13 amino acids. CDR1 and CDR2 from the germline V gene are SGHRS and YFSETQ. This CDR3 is CASRREAKNIQYF. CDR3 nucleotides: TGCGCCAGTCGCAGGGAAGCCAAAAACATTCAGTACTTC.

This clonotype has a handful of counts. As DNA, the CDR3 is TGTGCCTGGAGTGTGGGGGGGATGGTCTACGAGCAGTACTTC. Protein sequence: CAWSVGGMVYEQYF. This chain joins TRBV30 and TRBJ2-7; TRBD2 matches 7 bases. The CDR3 is 14 amino acids. The V gene end was trimmed by 0 bases and the J gene end by 3 bases; junction bases not matched to a gene: 5. The germline CDR1 and CDR2 sequences are GTSNPN and SVGIG (reference sequence).

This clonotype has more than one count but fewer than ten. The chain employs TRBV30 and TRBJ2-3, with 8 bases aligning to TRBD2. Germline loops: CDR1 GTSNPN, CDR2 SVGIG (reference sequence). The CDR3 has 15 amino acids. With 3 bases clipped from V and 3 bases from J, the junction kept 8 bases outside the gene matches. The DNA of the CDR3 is TGTGCCTGGAGATTCTTTAGCGGGAAGACAGATACGCAGTATTTT. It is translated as CAWRFFSGKTDTQYF.

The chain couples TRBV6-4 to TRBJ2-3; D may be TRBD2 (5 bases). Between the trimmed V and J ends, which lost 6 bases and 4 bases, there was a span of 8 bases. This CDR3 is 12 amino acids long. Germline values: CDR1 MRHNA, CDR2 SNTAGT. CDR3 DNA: TGTGCCAGCAGGACTACCGCAGATACGCAGTATTTT. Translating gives CASRTTADTQYF.

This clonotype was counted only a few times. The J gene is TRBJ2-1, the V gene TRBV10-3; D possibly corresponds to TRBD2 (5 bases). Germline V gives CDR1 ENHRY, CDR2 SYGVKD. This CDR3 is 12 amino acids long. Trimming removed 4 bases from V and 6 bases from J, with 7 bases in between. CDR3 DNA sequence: TGTGCCATCAGTGGAGGGTCCAATGAGCAGTTCTTC. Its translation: CAISGGSNEQFF.

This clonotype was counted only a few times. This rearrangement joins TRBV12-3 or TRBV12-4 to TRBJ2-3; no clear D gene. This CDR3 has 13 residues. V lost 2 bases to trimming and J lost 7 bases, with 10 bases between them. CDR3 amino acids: CASSLRAWNTQYF. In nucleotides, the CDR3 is TGTGCCAGCAGTTTACGAGCCTGGAATACGCAGTATTTT.

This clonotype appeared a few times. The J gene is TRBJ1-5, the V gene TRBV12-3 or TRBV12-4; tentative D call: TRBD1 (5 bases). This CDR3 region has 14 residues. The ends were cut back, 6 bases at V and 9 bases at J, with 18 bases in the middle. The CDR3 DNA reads TGTGCCAGCAGGACCGGGACGGTCTATCCGCCCCAGCATTTT. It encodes CASRTGTVYPPQHF.

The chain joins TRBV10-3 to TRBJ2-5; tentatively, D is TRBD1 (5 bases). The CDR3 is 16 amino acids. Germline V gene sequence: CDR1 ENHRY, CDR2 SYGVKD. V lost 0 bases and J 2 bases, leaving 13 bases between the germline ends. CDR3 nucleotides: TGTGCCATCAGTGAGTCGATAGGGGTCACTCAAGAGACCCAGTACTTC. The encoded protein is CAISESIGVTQETQYF.

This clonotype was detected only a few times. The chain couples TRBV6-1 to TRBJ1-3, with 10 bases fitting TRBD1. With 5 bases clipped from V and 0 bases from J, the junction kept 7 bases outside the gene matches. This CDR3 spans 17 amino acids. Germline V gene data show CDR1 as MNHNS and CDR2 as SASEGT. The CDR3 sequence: CASSPRTGGSSGNTIYF. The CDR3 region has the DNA TGTGCCAGCAGTCCGAGGACAGGGGGTAGCTCTGGAAACACCATATATTTT.

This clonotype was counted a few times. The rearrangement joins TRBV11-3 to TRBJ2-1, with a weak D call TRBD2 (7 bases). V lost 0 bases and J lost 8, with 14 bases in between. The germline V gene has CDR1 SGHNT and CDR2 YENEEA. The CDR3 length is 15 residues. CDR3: CASSLEGAGVHEQFF. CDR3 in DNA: TGTGCCAGCAGCTTAGAGGGGGCGGGGGTACATGAGCAGTTCTTC.

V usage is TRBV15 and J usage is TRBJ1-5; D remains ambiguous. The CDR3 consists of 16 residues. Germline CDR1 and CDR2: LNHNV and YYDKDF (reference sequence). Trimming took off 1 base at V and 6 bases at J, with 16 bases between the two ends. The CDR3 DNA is TGTGCCACCAGCAGAGGAGGAGTCGGGGTCAGTCAGCCCCAGCATTTT. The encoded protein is CATSRGGVGVSQPQHF.

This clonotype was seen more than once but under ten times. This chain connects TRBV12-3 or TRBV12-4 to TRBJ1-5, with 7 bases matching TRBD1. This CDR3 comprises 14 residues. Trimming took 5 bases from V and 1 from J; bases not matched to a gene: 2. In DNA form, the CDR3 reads TGTGCCAGCAGTGTGGACAGGAGCAATCAGCCCCAGCATTTT. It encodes CASSVDRSNQPQHF.

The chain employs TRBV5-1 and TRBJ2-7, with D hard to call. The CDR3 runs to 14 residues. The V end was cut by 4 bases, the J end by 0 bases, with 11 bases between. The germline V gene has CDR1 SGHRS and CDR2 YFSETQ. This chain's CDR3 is CASSVKGSSYEQYF. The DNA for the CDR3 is TGCGCCAGCAGCGTGAAGGGTAGCTCCTACGAGCAGTACTTC.

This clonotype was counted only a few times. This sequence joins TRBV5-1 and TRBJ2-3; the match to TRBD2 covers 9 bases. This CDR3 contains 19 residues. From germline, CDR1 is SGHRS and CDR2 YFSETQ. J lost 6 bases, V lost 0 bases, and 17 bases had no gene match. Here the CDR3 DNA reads TGCGCCAGCAGCTTGGAGCCGTTTGGCGGGAGGGTGAAGGCGGATACGCAGTATTTT. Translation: CASSLEPFGGRVKADTQYF.